One sample yielded the 3 T cell receptor beta chains listed below, sequenced in a study of T-cell memory formation after mild COVID-19. TCRdb fed the 5' RACE reads into MiXCR, producing one record per CDR3 protein. The data show hundreds of thousands of distinct CDR3 sequences, with more than 15% seen just once and around a fifth held by the top ten. Sequencing was carried out using PBMCs or a T cell subset sorted from them (not recorded which). These receptor sequences come from a man younger than 35 who had mild COVID-19 (a few samples of this study predate the infection). Cell type and time point are not known.

Worth noting for this clonotype: One end of the junction varies from germline; a read error may be responsible. The CDR3 protein is CASSQGTGESPLHF. In nucleotides, the CDR3 is TGTGCAAGCAGCCAAGGGACAGGGGAATCACCCCTCCACTTT. The chain employs TRBV3-1 and TRBJ1-6; TRBD1 agrees at 10 bases. Germline-derived CDR1 and CDR2 are LGHDT and YNNKEL (reference sequence). The CDR3 consists of 14 residues.

The chain employs TRBV3-1 and TRBJ1-1; possibly TRBD1 for D (5 bases). The V and J ends lost 1 base and 0 bases respectively, with 18 bases between them. Germline V gives CDR1 LGHDT, CDR2 YNNKEL (reference sequence). The CDR3 loop spans 18 amino acids. The CDR3 coding sequence is TGTGCCAGCAGCCAAGCGTATGGGGGGAAGGCGATGAACACTGAAGCTTTCTTT. This gives the protein CASSQAYGGKAMNTEAFF.

A few counts support this clonotype. This rearrangement joins TRBV18 to TRBJ1-6; D possibly corresponds to TRBD1 (5 bases). The length of the CDR3 is 19 residues. CDR1 and CDR2 (germline): KGHSH, LQKENI. The V and J ends lost 5 bases and 5 bases respectively, with 25 bases between them. CDR3 sequence reads: CASSKKIQGWVDNNSPLHF. The CDR3 DNA sequence: TGTGCCAGCTCAAAGAAAATCCAGGGTTGGGTGGACAATAATTCACCCCTCCACTTT.